What follows are 29 T cell receptor beta chains derived from one specimen sequenced in a study of blood T cell repertoires in COVID-19. Sequencing was performed with immunoSEQ multiplex PCR; in TCRdb, only in-frame clones are kept and a portion is missing. The table has over 350,000 clones, nearly 90% seen once; the top ten hold almost 2%. The sequencing input was PBMCs or T cells enriched from blood (not recorded which). These receptors were obtained from a woman under 30 with acute COVID-19.

J is TRBJ2-3 and V is TRBV5-8, with D unclear. From germline, CDR1 is SGHTS and CDR2 YDEGEE. The CDR3 is 14 amino acids. Trimming removed 0 bases from V and 3 bases from J, with 8 bases in between. The CDR3 protein is CASSLAPRTDTQYF. Here the CDR3 DNA reads TGTGCCAGCAGCTTGGCCCCGAGAACAGATACGCAGTATTTT. The full variable domain, rest sourced from reference TRBV5-8 and TRBJ2-3, is EAGVTQSPTHLIKTRGQQATLRCSPISGHTSVYWYQQALGLGLQFLLWYDEGEERNRGNFPPRFSGRQFPNYSSELNVNALELEDSALYLCASSLAPRTDTQYFGPGTRLTVL.

The chain combines TRBV28 with TRBJ1-5; D is possibly TRBD1 (5 bases). From germline, CDR1 is MDHEN and CDR2 SYDVKM. Trimming took off 7 bases at V and 6 bases at J, with 10 bases between the two ends. The CDR3 length is 12 residues. The CDR3, as DNA: TGTGCCAGCACCCAGGGAACTCAGCCCCAGCATTTT. It codes for CASTQGTQPQHF.

The chain has TRBV27 and TRBJ2-3; 10 bases agree with TRBD2. Trimming removed 1 base from V and 9 bases from J; junction bases left unmatched: 7. Germline CDR1 reads MNHEY; CDR2 reads SMNVEV (reference sequence). The CDR3 covers 15 residues. The DNA of the CDR3 is TGTGCCAGCAGTTTATTGTCTAGCGGGGGTGAGACGCAGTATTTT. Its translation is CASSLLSSGGETQYF.

Comment on this clone: Additional DNA sequences in this sample encode the identical CDR3. The chain combines TRBV7-9 with TRBJ1-6, with D unresolved. Germline V gives CDR1 SEHNR, CDR2 FQNEAQ (reference sequence). Trimming stripped 6 bases from V and 0 bases from J, with 6 bases between. There are 14 residues in the CDR3. DNA for the CDR3: TGTGCCAGCAGTTGGAGCTCCTATAATTCACCCCTCCACTTT. Translating it yields CASSWSSYNSPLHF.

The V and J genes are TRBV15 and TRBJ2-2, with unresolved D. This CDR3 has 12 amino acids. Trimming removed 1 base from V and 7 bases from J, with 4 bases in between. CDR1 LNHNV and CDR2 YYDKDF come from the germline V gene (reference sequence). CDR3 sequence reads: CATSRARGELFF. The DNA for the CDR3 is TGTGCCACCAGCAGAGCGCGCGGGGAGCTGTTTTTT.

V is TRBV7-2 and J is TRBJ1-1; TRBD1 aligns across 8 bases. Trimming removed 4 bases from V and 4 bases from J; junction bases left unmatched: 5. Germline CDR1 SGHTA, CDR2 FQGNSA. The CDR3 is 14 residues long. The CDR3 DNA reads as TGTGCCAGCAGCTATACAGGGGGGGGCACTGAAGCTTTCTTT. Translation: CASSYTGGGTEAFF.

The V call is TRBV10-1, the J call TRBJ2-3; 8 bases are shared with TRBD1. Per the germline V gene, CDR1 is WNHNN and CDR2 is SYGVQD (reference sequence). V gave up 3 bases and J gave up 4 bases; unmatched junction bases: 3. This CDR3 comprises 14 residues. The CDR3 loop is CASSDRGQADTQYF. The CDR3 coding sequence is TGCGCCAGCAGTGACAGGGGGCAAGCAGATACGCAGTATTTT.

The chain joins TRBV19 to TRBJ1-3; 8 nucleotides line up with TRBD1. Germline CDR1 reads LNHDA; CDR2 reads SQIVND (reference sequence). The CDR3 length is 15 residues. The J segment lost 1 base and the V segment lost 6 bases, leaving 5 bases of the junction unmatched. The CDR3 DNA reads as TGTGCCAGTAGCTGGACAGGGTCGTCTGGAAACACCATATATTTT. Translating it yields CASSWTGSSGNTIYF. Filled out from reference TRBV19 and TRBJ1-3, the complete variable domain reads DGGITQSPKYLFRKEGQNVTLSCEQNLNHDAMYWYRQDPGQGLRLIYYSQIVNDFQKGDIAEGYSVSREKKESFPLTVTSAQKNPTAFYLCASSWTGSSGNTIYFGEGSWLTVV.

With respect to this clone: This same CDR3 is encoded by further DNA sequences in the sample. The gene calls are TRBV9 and TRBJ1-5; unclear D gene. Per the germline V gene, CDR1 is SGDLS and CDR2 is YYNGEE. This CDR3 has 14 amino acids. The V end was cut by 0 bases, the J end by 2 bases, with 6 bases between. CDR3 DNA: TGTGCCAGCAGCGTAGCCGGGGGCAATCAGCCCCAGCATTTT. This translates into CASSVAGGNQPQHF.

The chain couples TRBV6-1 to TRBJ1-2; 9 bases line up with TRBD1. Trimming cost V 2 bases and J 5 bases; bases outside gene matches: 6. The CDR3 length is 15 residues. From germline, CDR1 is MNHNS and CDR2 SASEGT. CDR3 residues: CASSELGQGRYGYTF. The CDR3 DNA reads TGTGCCAGCAGTGAACTAGGACAGGGGAGGTATGGCTACACCTTC.

The chain has TRBV27 and TRBJ1-4, with 7 bases fitting TRBD1. Germline trimming cut 5 bases from V and 2 bases from J; bases unmatched to any gene: 2. CDR1 is MNHEY and CDR2 is SMNVEV in the germline V gene (reference sequence). CDR3 length equals 14 residues. CDR3 DNA: TGTGCCAGCAGTCCGACAGGGACTAATGAAAAACTGTTTTTT. It is translated as CASSPTGTNEKLFF.

V and J are TRBV19 and TRBJ2-2, with 10 bases aligning to TRBD1. This CDR3 has 15 amino acids. V was clipped by 8 bases and J by 3 bases; unmatched bases: 6. Germline assignment: CDR1 LNHDA and CDR2 SQIVND (reference sequence). CDR3 amino acids: CASVEGQGYTGELFF. The CDR3, as DNA: TGTGCCAGTGTCGAGGGACAGGGGTACACCGGGGAGCTGTTTTTT.

The chain uses TRBV18 and TRBJ1-4; no clear D gene. The V gene lost 2 bases and the J gene lost 8 bases, with 15 bases spanning the gap. There are 15 residues in the CDR3. Germline CDR1 reads KGHSH; CDR2 reads LQKENI. The CDR3 nucleotides read TGTGCCAGCTCACCAGTACGGGTGATCTGGGAAAAACTGTTTTTT. Translating it yields CASSPVRVIWEKLFF. Complete variable domain (other parts from reference TRBV18 and TRBJ1-4): NAGVMQNPRHLVRRRGQEARLRCSPMKGHSHVYWYRQLPEEGLKFMVYLQKENIIDESGMPKERFSAEFPKEGPSILRIQQVVRGDSAAYFCASSPVRVIWEKLFFGSGTQLSVL.

CDR3 amino acids: CASSIMQSAGWANYGYTF. CDR3 coding DNA: TGTGCCAGTAGTATTATGCAGTCAGCCGGGTGGGCTAACTATGGCTACACCTTC. The chain employs TRBV19 and TRBJ1-2; D is undetermined. Germline V gene sequence: CDR1 LNHDA, CDR2 SQIVND (reference sequence). This CDR3 has 18 residues. With 3 bases removed from V and 0 bases from J, the gap between germline ends came to 20 bases.

With respect to this clone: Additional DNA sequences in this sample encode the identical CDR3. The chain is built from TRBV7-2 and TRBJ2-2, with TRBD2 identical over 7 bases. Trimming at V came to 5 bases and at J to 3 bases, leaving 3 bases not matched to a gene. Germline CDR1 reads SGHTA; CDR2 reads FQGNSA. The CDR3 loop spans 14 amino acids. The CDR3 DNA is TGTGCCAGCAGCCCCCGGGGGGACACCGGGGAGCTGTTTTTT. Translation gives CASSPRGDTGELFF.

In its sample, this clone was seen once. The chain uses TRBV10-3 and TRBJ2-1, with D hard to call. Trimming left V 4 bases short and J 2 bases short, with 12 bases between. The CDR3 covers 15 residues. Germline V CDR1 and CDR2: ENHRY, SYGVKD. The CDR3 here is CAISVVGTTYNEQFF. The CDR3 DNA reads TGTGCCATCAGTGTGGTAGGAACTACCTACAATGAGCAGTTCTTC.

This rearrangement joins TRBV2 to TRBJ2-3, with 9 bases identical to TRBD2. This CDR3 is built from 15 residues. From germline, CDR1 is SNHLY and CDR2 FYNNEI. V was pared by 7 bases and J by 0 bases, with 5 bases of the junction left unmatched. The CDR3 loop is CASTLAGRSTDTQYF. CDR3 DNA: TGTGCCAGCACCCTAGCGGGACGTAGCACAGATACGCAGTATTTT.

The CDR3 loop reads CASSVSGGNQPQHF. DNA of the CDR3: TGTGCCAGCAGCGTATCCGGGGGCAATCAGCCCCAGCATTTT. The chain couples TRBV9 to TRBJ1-5; no firm D call. V was trimmed by 1 base and J by 2 bases, leaving 7 bases between them. Germline V CDR1 and CDR2: SGDLS, YYNGEE. The CDR3 is 14 amino acids.

The V call is TRBV3-1 (or the pseudogene TRBV3-2), the J call TRBJ1-2; TRBD1 aligns across 10 bases. Trimming at V came to 3 bases and at J to 8 bases, leaving 6 bases not matched to a gene. Germline V gene sequence: CDR1 LGHDT, CDR2 YNNKEL (reference sequence). The CDR3 contains 14 residues. CDR3 sequence: CASSHETGGRGYTF. CDR3 nucleotide sequence: TGTGCCAGCAGCCACGAGACAGGGGGCAGAGGCTACACCTTC.

The chain links TRBV6-5 to TRBJ2-1; 8 bases agree with TRBD1. Germline V gives CDR1 MNHEY, CDR2 SVGAGI. J was trimmed by 3 bases and V by 10 bases; bases with no gene match: 8. The CDR3 runs 14 residues. The CDR3 nucleotides are TGTGCCACAAAGAGAGGGACAGGCTACAATGAGCAGTTCTTC. Translation: CATKRGTGYNEQFF.

This clone occurred a few times. This chain connects TRBV6-5 to TRBJ1-5; D gene uncertain. Trimming left V 5 bases short and J 4 bases short, with 9 bases between. Germline V CDR1 and CDR2: MNHEY, SVGAGI. This CDR3 region has 13 residues. The CDR3 here is CASSTSENQPQHF. CDR3 nucleotide sequence: TGTGCCAGCAGTACCTCGGAGAATCAGCCCCAGCATTTT.

Only a few counts were recorded for this clone. The chain combines TRBV28 with TRBJ1-2, with D possibly matching TRBD1 (5 bases). CDR1 and CDR2 (germline): MDHEN, SYDVKM. This CDR3 is built from 11 residues. V dropped 3 bases and J dropped 8 bases, with 7 bases sitting between them. The CDR3 bases are TGTGCCAGCAGTTTGGGGCACGGCTACACCTTC. It translates to CASSLGHGYTF.

Concerning this clone: The sample holds other DNA sequences that translate to the same CDR3. The rearrangement links TRBV28 to TRBJ2-7; D is undetermined. This CDR3 region has 11 residues. From germline, CDR1 is MDHEN and CDR2 SYDVKM. Trimming removed 4 bases from V and 3 bases from J, with 4 bases in between. The CDR3 here is CASSSGYEQYF. The CDR3 DNA is TGTGCCAGCAGTTCAGGCTACGAGCAGTACTTC.

This clone turned up a few times. The gene calls are TRBV3-1 (or the pseudogene TRBV3-2) and TRBJ2-1; a weak D match, TRBD2 (7 bases). CDR3 length equals 13 residues. Trimming pared 1 base from V and 14 bases from J, leaving 15 bases between. Germline V gene data show CDR1 as LGHDT and CDR2 as YNNKEL (reference sequence). CDR3 nucleotide sequence: TGTGCCAGCAGCCAAGGTTCTGGGAGGGGGGAGTTCTTC. Translated: CASSQGSGRGEFF.

This chain links TRBV19 with TRBJ2-2; TRBD1 agrees at 9 bases. CDR1 is LNHDA, CDR2 SQIVND, per germline (reference sequence). The CDR3 length is 16 residues. The V segment lost 6 bases and the J segment 5 bases; nucleotides outside the gene matches: 10. The CDR3 bases are TGTGCCAGTAGGGTGGGGGACAGGGTAGTAACCGGGGAGCTGTTTTTT. This codes for CASRVGDRVVTGELFF.

This clone was seen a few times. The chain employs TRBV27 and TRBJ2-5; 10 bases match TRBD2. Trimming removed 5 bases from V and 3 bases from J; junction bases left unmatched: 12. The CDR3 extends over 17 amino acids. Germline V gene sequence: CDR1 MNHEY, CDR2 SMNVEV (reference sequence). The CDR3 DNA sequence: TGTGCCAGCAGTCCGATGCCAGGGACTAGCGTAAAAGAGACCCAGTACTTC. Its translation is CASSPMPGTSVKETQYF.

This rearrangement joins TRBV10-3 to TRBJ2-5, with D hard to call. Trimming shortened V by 2 bases and J by 7 bases, and 8 bases separated the two germline ends. Germline V gene data show CDR1 as ENHRY and CDR2 as SYGVKD. The CDR3 totals 12 residues. The CDR3 nucleotides read TGTGCCATCAGTGAGGCAGAGCGGACCCAGTACTTC. Translation gives CAISEAERTQYF.

The chain recombines TRBV28 with TRBJ2-1; weak D call: TRBD2 (5 bases). The ends were cut back, 7 bases at V and 2 bases at J, with 12 bases in the middle. CDR3 length: 14 amino acids. CDR1 MDHEN and CDR2 SYDVKM come from the germline V gene. This chain's CDR3 is CASTASWTYNEQFF. As DNA, the CDR3 is TGTGCCAGCACCGCTAGCTGGACCTACAATGAGCAGTTCTTC.

The V gene is TRBV4-3, the J gene TRBJ2-7; D gene unclear. Germline V gene sequence: CDR1 LGHNA, CDR2 YSLEER. The CDR3 extends over 15 amino acids. Trimming shortened V by 0 bases and J by 3 bases, and 12 bases separated the two germline ends. The CDR3 loop reads CASSQEEEAIYEQYF. The CDR3 DNA reads TGCGCCAGCAGCCAAGAAGAAGAGGCTATCTACGAGCAGTACTTC.